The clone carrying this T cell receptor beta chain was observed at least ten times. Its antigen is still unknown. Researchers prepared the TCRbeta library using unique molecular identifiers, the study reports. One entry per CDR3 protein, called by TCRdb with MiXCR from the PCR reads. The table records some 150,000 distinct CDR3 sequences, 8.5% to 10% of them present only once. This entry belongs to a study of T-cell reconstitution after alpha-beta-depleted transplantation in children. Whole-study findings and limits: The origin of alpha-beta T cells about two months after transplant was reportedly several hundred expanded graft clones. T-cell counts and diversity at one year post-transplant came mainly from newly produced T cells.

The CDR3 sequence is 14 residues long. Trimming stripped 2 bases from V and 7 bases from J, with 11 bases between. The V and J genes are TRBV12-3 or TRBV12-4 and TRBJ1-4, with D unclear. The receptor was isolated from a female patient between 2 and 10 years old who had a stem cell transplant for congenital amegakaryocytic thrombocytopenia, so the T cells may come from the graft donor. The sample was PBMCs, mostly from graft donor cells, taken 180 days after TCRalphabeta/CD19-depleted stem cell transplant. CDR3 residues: CASSLSSTGEKLFF. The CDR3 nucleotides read TGTGCCAGCAGTTTATCTTCTACTGGTGAAAAACTGTTTTTT.